This entry lists 32 T cell receptor beta chains sequenced from one sample in a study of Graves' ophthalmopathy and Graves' hyperthyroidism. Using RNA transcripts, the TCR beta CDR3 regions were amplified. In the first round, RT-PCR was carried out with HTBI primers, and a multiplex PCR formed the second round. TCRdb itself ran the multiplex PCR reads through MiXCR, one entry per CDR3 protein. The sample has approximately 1.2 million distinct CDR3 sequences; approximately 35% are singletons. The specimen sequenced was peripheral blood or thyroid tissue (not recorded which). All receptors come from an adult man with Graves' hyperthyroidism.

This clonotype was seen a few times. The V gene is TRBV14, the J gene TRBJ1-6, with a possible D match to TRBD1 (5 bases). V was clipped by 2 bases and J by 0 bases, with 11 bases between them. The CDR3 spans 17 residues. Looked up from germline, CDR1 is SGHDN and CDR2 is FVKESK. The CDR3 nucleotides are TGTGCCAGCAGCCAACGAGGGGCTAGCTCCTATAATTCACCCCTCCACTTT. Residues: CASSQRGASSYNSPLHF.

V usage is TRBV2 and J usage is TRBJ1-1, with D maybe TRBD1 (5 bases). Germline V gene data show CDR1 as SNHLY and CDR2 as FYNNEI. This CDR3 spans 13 amino acids. V lost 6 bases, J lost 5 bases, and 13 bases lay in between. CDR3 region: CASSRGVGTEAFF. DNA of the CDR3: TGTGCCAGCAGCCGAGGGGTGGGGACTGAAGCTTTCTTT.

A remark on this clonotype: Relative to the germline gene, one junction end is altered; a read error may explain this. V gene TRBV12-3 or TRBV12-4 combines with J gene TRBJ2-5; D is unclear. The CDR3 is 14 residues long. The CDR3 DNA follows: TGTGCCAGCAGTCCCAACCTAGTTCAAGCGACCCAGTACTTC. Its translation is CASSPNLVQATQYF.

This clonotype has at least ten counts. V is TRBV29-1 and J is TRBJ1-3; D not certain. The V gene lost 6 bases and the J gene lost 1 base, with 10 bases spanning the gap. The germline V gene encodes CDR1 SQVTM and CDR2 ANQGSEA. The CDR3 consists of 13 residues. CDR3: CSVMGISGNTIYF. The CDR3 DNA reads as TGCAGCGTGATGGGGATTTCTGGAAACACCATATATTTT.

This clonotype was observed at least ten times. CDR3 DNA sequence: TGCAGCGTTGAAGGCAGGGTTGAGACCCAGTACTTC. Encoded protein: CSVEGRVETQYF. The chain joins TRBV29-1 to TRBJ2-5; D might be TRBD1 (5 bases). Trimming pared 1 base from V and 5 bases from J, leaving 8 bases between. In germline, CDR1 is SQVTM, CDR2 ANQGSEA. CDR3 length: 12 residues.

This clonotype showed up many times. The chain carries TRBV20-1 and TRBJ1-1; TRBD1 matches 8 bases. J was trimmed by 3 bases and V by 6 bases; bases with no gene match: 6. Germline V gives CDR1 DFQATT, CDR2 SNEGSKA (reference sequence). The CDR3 loop spans 13 amino acids. The CDR3 loop reads CSATDRADTEAFF. CDR3 in DNA: TGCAGTGCCACGGACAGGGCAGACACTGAAGCTTTCTTT.

This chain joins TRBV10-3 and TRBJ1-1; the D gene is possibly TRBD1 (5 bases). CDR1 and CDR2 from the germline V gene are ENHRY and SYGVKD. Trimming shortened V by 4 bases and J by 1 base, and 25 bases separated the two germline ends. The CDR3 spans 19 residues. CDR3 DNA sequence: TGTGCCATCAGTGGTGGAAAAAGGGGCCAACTCGATTCGAACACTGAAGCTTTCTTT. Translating it yields CAISGGKRGQLDSNTEAFF.

This clonotype was detected once. V gene TRBV28 combines with J gene TRBJ1-5; D remains ambiguous. The germline gives CDR1 MDHEN, CDR2 SYDVKM. V lost 3 bases and J 5 bases, leaving 14 bases between the germline ends. The CDR3 is 15 residues long. The CDR3 DNA is TGTGCCAGCAGTTTTTGGTCCAACCCCGATCAGCCCCAGCATTTT. Translation: CASSFWSNPDQPQHF.

As to this clonotype: This may stem from a read error, because a much larger clone lies one nucleotide away. The chain uses TRBV2 and TRBJ2-5; 9 positions agree with TRBD1. This CDR3 is 17 amino acids long. From germline, CDR1 is SNHLY and CDR2 FYNNEI. The CDR3, as DNA: TGTGCCGGCAGACCCGGGACAGGGCGTCGGGCGGGGGAGACCCAGTACTTC. This gives the protein CAGRPGTGRRAGETQYF.

The CDR3 region is CASSPSTDWGNQPQHF. Here the CDR3 DNA reads TGTGCCAGCAGTCCCTCGACGGACTGGGGCAATCAGCCCCAGCATTTT. This sequence joins TRBV12-3 or TRBV12-4 and TRBJ1-5; no firm D call. This CDR3 is 16 amino acids long. V lost 5 bases and J lost 2, with 16 bases in between.

The chain employs TRBV9 and TRBJ2-2; TRBD1 or TRBD2 may be the D gene (5 bases each). Germline-derived CDR1 and CDR2 are SGDLS and YYNGEE. This CDR3 spans 17 amino acids. V shed 0 bases and J shed 5 bases, with 17 bases lying between them. The DNA for the CDR3 is TGTGCCAGCAGCGTAGCGGGGCCCTTAATGCGGACCGGGGAGCTGTTTTTT. Residues: CASSVAGPLMRTGELFF. The variable domain in full, with the rest retrieved from reference TRBV9 and TRBJ2-2, is DSGVTQTPKHLITATGQRVTLRCSPRSGDLSVYWYQQSLDQGLQFLIQYYNGEERAKGNILERFSAQQFPDLHSELNLSSLELGDSALYFCASSVAGPLMRTGELFFGEGSRLTVL.

This clonotype was detected only a few times. The rearrangement links TRBV7-2 to TRBJ2-5; 7 nucleotides align to TRBD1. CDR3 length equals 15 residues. Germline V gene sequence: CDR1 SGHTA, CDR2 FQGNSA. Germline trimming cut 4 bases from V and 1 base from J; bases unmatched to any gene: 6. The CDR3 DNA sequence: TGTGCCAGCAGCTCGGGCAGGACAGGCCAAGAGACCCAGTACTTC. Protein product: CASSSGRTGQETQYF.

The chain links TRBV6-1 to TRBJ2-7, with D possibly being TRBD2 (5 bases). Germline V gene lookup returns CDR1 MNHNS and CDR2 SASEGT. The CDR3 loop spans 15 amino acids. Trimming shortened V by 6 bases and J by 2 bases, and 17 bases separated the two germline ends. The chain's CDR3 is CASRRNKWETYEQYF. The CDR3 DNA is TGTGCCAGCAGGCGGAATAAGTGGGAGACCTACGAGCAGTACTTC.

This rearrangement joins TRBV7-8 to TRBJ2-2; the D is unclear. The CDR3 runs 14 residues. CDR1 is SGHVS, CDR2 FQNEAQ, per germline. V was cut by 1 base and J by 3 bases, with 6 bases left in between. The CDR3 DNA sequence: TGTGCCAGCAGCTTAGATTCAGACACCGGGGAGCTGTTTTTT. Translation gives CASSLDSDTGELFF.

The chain combines TRBV25-1 with TRBJ1-1; 9 bases align to TRBD1. CDR1 and CDR2 from the germline V gene are MGHDK and SYGVNS. This CDR3 contains 13 residues. With V trimmed by 8 bases and J by 4 bases, 5 bases remained unmatched. CDR3 sequence reads: CASVQGASTEAFF. As DNA, the CDR3 is TGTGCCAGCGTACAGGGGGCGTCCACTGAAGCTTTCTTT.

About this clonotype itself: Its ends do not fully match the called genes, so a read error is possible. The chain links TRBV12-3 or TRBV12-4 to TRBJ1-4, with TRBD1 matching over 8 bases. The CDR3 has 8 residues. CDR3 protein: CASQGALF. The CDR3 DNA reads as TGTGCCAGTCAGGGGGCGCTTTTT.

This clonotype appeared many times. The rearrangement uses TRBV15 and TRBJ1-3; TRBD1 might be the D (6 bases). Trimming took 4 bases from V and 4 from J, leaving 11 bases between them. Germline CDR1 reads LNHNV; CDR2 reads YYDKDF (reference sequence). The CDR3 covers 14 residues. CDR3 sequence: CATSKPGDGNTIYF. The CDR3, as DNA: TGTGCCACCAGCAAACCAGGGGACGGAAACACCATATATTTT.

This clonotype appeared many times. The chain uses TRBV25-1 and TRBJ1-2; D is unclear. Deletions cut 5 bases from V and 4 bases from J, with 14 bases between. CDR3 size: 14 residues. Germline V gene sequence: CDR1 MGHDK, CDR2 SYGVNS. CDR3 coding DNA: TGTGCCAGCAGTCACATGGACGGACGCTATGGCTACACCTTC. Translating it yields CASSHMDGRYGYTF.

The DNA for the CDR3 is TGTGCCAGCAGTACGGGACAGGGAGCGAATCAGCCCCAGCATTTT. It is translated as CASSTGQGANQPQHF. The V and J genes are TRBV27 and TRBJ1-5, with 9 bases matching TRBD1. With 5 bases clipped from V and 4 bases from J, the junction kept 6 bases outside the gene matches. The CDR3 totals 15 residues. CDR1 is MNHEY and CDR2 is SMNVEV in the germline V gene (reference sequence).

The table lists this clonotype with many counts. The rearrangement joins TRBV7-9 to TRBJ1-5, with D tentatively TRBD1 (5 bases). CDR3 size: 14 residues. Germline V gene data show CDR1 as SEHNR and CDR2 as FQNEAQ (reference sequence). V was trimmed by 2 bases and J by 7 bases, leaving 12 bases between them. The CDR3 is CASSLSGGDQPQHF. The CDR3 coding sequence is TGTGCCAGCAGCTTATCTGGCGGGGACCAGCCCCAGCATTTT.

The sample holds many counts of this clonotype. V is TRBV10-3 and J is TRBJ1-5; TRBD1 matches 11 bases. V was clipped by 0 bases and J by 5 bases; unmatched bases: 3. The CDR3 spans 16 residues. Germline CDR1 and CDR2: ENHRY and SYGVKD. The CDR3: CAISESGQGADQPQHF. In nucleotides, the CDR3 is TGTGCCATCAGTGAGTCAGGACAGGGGGCCGATCAGCCCCAGCATTTT.

This rearrangement joins TRBV10-3 to TRBJ2-7, with TRBD2 matching over 11 bases. CDR3 length: 14 residues. Germline values: CDR1 ENHRY, CDR2 SYGVKD. The trim removed 10 bases at V and 4 bases at J, leaving 9 bases unmatched. The CDR3 nucleotides are TGTGCCAGCGCCTTCGGGACTAGCGGATACGAGCAGTACTTC. Its translation: CASAFGTSGYEQYF.

Remarks on this clonotype: A much larger clone lies a single base off, so this may be a read error. The rearrangement joins TRBV7-2 to TRBJ1-5; maybe TRBD1 (6 bases). This CDR3 is built from 15 residues. CDR1 is SGHTA, CDR2 FQGNSA, per germline. In DNA, the CDR3 is TGTGCCAGCAGCTTAGATAACAGGGATAATCGGCCCCAGCATTTT. This sequence encodes CASSLDNRDNRPQHF.

This clonotype was observed a few times. The chain has TRBV5-1 and TRBJ1-2; 7 bases map to TRBD1. There are 14 residues in the CDR3. Germline V gene data show CDR1 as SGHRS and CDR2 as YFSETQ. Trimming removed 5 bases from V and 2 bases from J; junction bases left unmatched: 6. The CDR3 bases are TGCGCCAGCAGACCGACAGGGTTGAACTATGGCTACACCTTC. Translation: CASRPTGLNYGYTF.

Regarding this clonotype: This likely comes from a read error, as the CDR3 has no conserved phenylalanine or tryptophan at its end. No DNA is shown, since the ends of the CDR3 on it are uncertain; the CDR3 is the one TCRdb lists. The chain employs TRBV7-9 and TRBJ2-5; the DNA was not compared with TRBD1, the D call given in the table. Germline V gene lookup returns CDR1 SEHNR and CDR2 FQNEAQ (reference sequence). The CDR3 is 10 amino acids in total, end residues counted. CDR3 amino acids: CASRPGTPNT.

The chain combines TRBV10-3 with TRBJ2-3; unclear D gene. The V end was cut by 8 bases, the J end by 8 bases, with 17 bases between. Germline assignment: CDR1 ENHRY and CDR2 SYGVKD. The CDR3 spans 13 residues. CDR3 sequence (DNA): TGTGCCATCGGGGTACAGCTCCTAAGTACGCAGTATTTT. This codes for CAIGVQLLSTQYF.

This clonotype has at least ten counts. The chain recombines TRBV7-7 with TRBJ2-5; a weak D match, TRBD1 (6 bases). V was trimmed by 2 bases and J by 6 bases, leaving 16 bases between them. CDR1 is SSHAT, CDR2 FNYEAQ, per germline (reference sequence). CDR3 size: 15 residues. The DNA for the CDR3 is TGTGCCAGCAGCTTATCCACAGGGTCGATGAAGACCCAGTACTTC. Protein product: CASSLSTGSMKTQYF.

This clonotype has a handful of counts. The rearrangement joins TRBV6-2 or TRBV6-3 to TRBJ2-5; possibly TRBD2 for D (5 bases). Trimming shortened V by 7 bases and J by 5 bases, and 17 bases separated the two germline ends. The germline gives CDR1 MNHEY, CDR2 SVGEGT. The length of the CDR3 is 14 residues. The CDR3, as DNA: TGTGCCAGCACCTTACGGTTGGGCGGGGAGACCCAGTACTTC. Translating gives CASTLRLGGETQYF.

The rearrangement joins TRBV6-5 to TRBJ1-1; D is unresolved. CDR3 length: 14 residues. Deletions cut 4 bases from V and 12 bases from J, with 21 bases between. CDR1 is MNHEY and CDR2 is SVGAGI in the germline V gene. This CDR3 reads CASSSWGMAAVTFF. CDR3 DNA sequence: TGTGCCAGCAGTTCGTGGGGAATGGCGGCTGTAACTTTCTTT.

Details on this clonotype: As the CDR3 is not closed by the conserved phenylalanine or tryptophan, this likely results from a read error. The genes are TRBV11-2 and TRBJ2-7; unclear D gene. The CDR3 has 14 residues. V was clipped by 5 bases and J by 2 bases, with 13 bases between them. Per the germline V gene, CDR1 is SGHAT and CDR2 is FQNNGV. CDR3 nucleotides: TGTGCCAGCAGCCAAGTTAACGGTCCCTACGAGCAGTACTGC. Amino acid sequence: CASSQVNGPYEQYC.

The chain recombines TRBV9 with TRBJ2-7; 9 bases fit TRBD2. The J call is in doubt because the DNA end fits TRBJ2-1 better. Germline-derived CDR1 and CDR2 are SGDLS and YYNGEE. The CDR3 runs to 15 residues. The CDR3 DNA sequence: TGTGCCAGCAGCGTAGAGACTAGCGGAAACAATGAGCAGTTCTTC. Its translation: CASSVETSGNNEQFF.

This clonotype was seen repeatedly, ten times or more. The chain combines TRBV20-1 with TRBJ2-5, with 9 bases lining up with TRBD2. V was clipped by 1 base and J by 1 base; unmatched bases: 4. The CDR3 runs to 15 residues. Germline CDR1 and CDR2: DFQATT and SNEGSKA (reference sequence). CDR3 region: CSARVAGVGQETQYF. The CDR3 DNA reads TGCAGTGCTAGAGTAGCGGGAGTAGGCCAAGAGACCCAGTACTTC.